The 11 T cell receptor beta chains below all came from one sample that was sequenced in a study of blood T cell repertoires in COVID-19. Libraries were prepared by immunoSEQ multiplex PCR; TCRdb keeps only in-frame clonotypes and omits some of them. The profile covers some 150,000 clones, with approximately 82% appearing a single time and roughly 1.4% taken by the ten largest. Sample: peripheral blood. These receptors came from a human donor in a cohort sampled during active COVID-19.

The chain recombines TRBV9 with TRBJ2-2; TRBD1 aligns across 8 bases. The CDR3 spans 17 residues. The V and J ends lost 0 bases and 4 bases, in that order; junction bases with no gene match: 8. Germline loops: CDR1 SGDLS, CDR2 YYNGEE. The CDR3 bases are TGTGCCAGCAGCGTAGGCCAGGGGGCGCTAAGCACCGGGGAGCTGTTTTTT. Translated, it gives CASSVGQGALSTGELFF.

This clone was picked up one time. Written as DNA, the CDR3 is TGTGCCAGCGCCGGGGGGGTACTCACAGATACGCAGTATTTT. Protein sequence: CASAGGVLTDTQYF. The gene calls are TRBV11-2 and TRBJ2-3, with TRBD2 matching 8 bases. This CDR3 is 14 amino acids long. Germline V CDR1 and CDR2: SGHAT, FQNNGV. V shed 8 bases and J 2 bases; nucleotides not matched to a gene: 6.

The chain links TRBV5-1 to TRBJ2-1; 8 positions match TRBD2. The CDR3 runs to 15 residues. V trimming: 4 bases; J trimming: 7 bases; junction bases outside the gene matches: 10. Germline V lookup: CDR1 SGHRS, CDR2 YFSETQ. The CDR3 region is CASSPASGSWNEQFF. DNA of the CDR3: TGCGCCAGCAGCCCTGCCAGCGGGAGTTGGAATGAGCAGTTCTTC.

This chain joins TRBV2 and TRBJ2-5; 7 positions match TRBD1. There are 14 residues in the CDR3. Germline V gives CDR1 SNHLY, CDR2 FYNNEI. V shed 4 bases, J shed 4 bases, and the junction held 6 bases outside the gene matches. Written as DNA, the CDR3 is TGTGCCAGCAGTGCTGAGACAGGGCCAGAGACCCAGTACTTC. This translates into CASSAETGPETQYF.

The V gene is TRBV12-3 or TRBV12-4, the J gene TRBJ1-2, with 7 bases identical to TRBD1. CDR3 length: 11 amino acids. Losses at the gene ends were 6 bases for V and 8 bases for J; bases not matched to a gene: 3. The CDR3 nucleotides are TGTGCCAGCAGGAACAGGGGCGGCTACACCTTC. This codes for CASRNRGGYTF.

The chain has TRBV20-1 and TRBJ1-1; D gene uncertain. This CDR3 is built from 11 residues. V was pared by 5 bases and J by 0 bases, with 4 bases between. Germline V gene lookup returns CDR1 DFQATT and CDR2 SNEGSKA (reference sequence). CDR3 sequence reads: CSAQMNTEAFF. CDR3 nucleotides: TGCAGTGCTCAAATGAACACTGAAGCTTTCTTT.

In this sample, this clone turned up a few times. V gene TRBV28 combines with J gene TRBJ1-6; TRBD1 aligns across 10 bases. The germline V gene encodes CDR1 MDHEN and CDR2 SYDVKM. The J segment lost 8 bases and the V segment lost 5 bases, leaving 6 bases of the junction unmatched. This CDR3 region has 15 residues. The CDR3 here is CASSLWTGGDSPLHF. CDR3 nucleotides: TGTGCCAGCAGTCTCTGGACAGGGGGAGATTCACCCCTCCACTTT.

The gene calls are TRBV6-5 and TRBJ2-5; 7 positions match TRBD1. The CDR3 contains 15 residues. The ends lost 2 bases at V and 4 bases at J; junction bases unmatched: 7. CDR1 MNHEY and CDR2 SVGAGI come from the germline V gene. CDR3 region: CASSYQGGAVETQYF. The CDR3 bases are TGTGCCAGCAGTTACCAAGGGGGCGCGGTAGAGACCCAGTACTTC.

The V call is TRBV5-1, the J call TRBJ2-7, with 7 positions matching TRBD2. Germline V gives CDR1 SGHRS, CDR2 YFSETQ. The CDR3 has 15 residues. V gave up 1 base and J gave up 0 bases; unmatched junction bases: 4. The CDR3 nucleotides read TGCGCCAGCAGCTTGATACCGGGAGGCTCCTACGAGCAGTACTTC. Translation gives CASSLIPGGSYEQYF.

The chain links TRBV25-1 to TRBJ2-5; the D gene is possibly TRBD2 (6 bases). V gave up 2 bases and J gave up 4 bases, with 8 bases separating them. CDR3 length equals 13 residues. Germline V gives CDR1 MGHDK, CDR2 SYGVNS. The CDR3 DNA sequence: TGTGCCAGCAGTGAAGCGGGAATAGAGACCCAGTACTTC. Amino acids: CASSEAGIETQYF.

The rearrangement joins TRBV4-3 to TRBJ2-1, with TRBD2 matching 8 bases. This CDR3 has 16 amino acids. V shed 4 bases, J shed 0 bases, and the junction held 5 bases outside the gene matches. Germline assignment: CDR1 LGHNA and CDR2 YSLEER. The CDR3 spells CASSLTLAVSYNEQFF. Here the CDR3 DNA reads TGCGCCAGCAGCCTTACACTAGCGGTCTCCTACAATGAGCAGTTCTTC.